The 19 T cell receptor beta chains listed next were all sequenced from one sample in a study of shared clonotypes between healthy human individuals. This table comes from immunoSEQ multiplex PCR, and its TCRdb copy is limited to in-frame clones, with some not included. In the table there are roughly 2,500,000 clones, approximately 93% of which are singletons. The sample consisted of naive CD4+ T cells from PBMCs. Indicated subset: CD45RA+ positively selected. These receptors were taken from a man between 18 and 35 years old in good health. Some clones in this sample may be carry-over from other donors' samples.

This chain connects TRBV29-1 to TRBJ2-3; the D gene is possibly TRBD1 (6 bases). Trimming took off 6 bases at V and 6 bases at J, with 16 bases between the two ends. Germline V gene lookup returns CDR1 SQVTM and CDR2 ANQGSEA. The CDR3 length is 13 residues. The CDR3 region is CSVPRTAQDTQYF. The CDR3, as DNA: TGCAGCGTCCCCCGGACAGCCCAGGATACGCAGTATTTT.

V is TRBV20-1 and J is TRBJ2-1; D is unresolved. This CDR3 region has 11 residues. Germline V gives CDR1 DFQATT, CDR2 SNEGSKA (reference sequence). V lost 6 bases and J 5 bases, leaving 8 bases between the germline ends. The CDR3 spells CSAKDHNEQFF. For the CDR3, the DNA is TGCAGTGCCAAAGACCACAATGAGCAGTTCTTC.

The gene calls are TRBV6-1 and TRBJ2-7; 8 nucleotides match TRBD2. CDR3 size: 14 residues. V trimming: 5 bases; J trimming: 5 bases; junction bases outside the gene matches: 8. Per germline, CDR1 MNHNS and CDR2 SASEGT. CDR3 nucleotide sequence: TGTGCCAGCAGTCGGAGCGGGAGACTCGACGAGCAGTACTTC. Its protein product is CASSRSGRLDEQYF.

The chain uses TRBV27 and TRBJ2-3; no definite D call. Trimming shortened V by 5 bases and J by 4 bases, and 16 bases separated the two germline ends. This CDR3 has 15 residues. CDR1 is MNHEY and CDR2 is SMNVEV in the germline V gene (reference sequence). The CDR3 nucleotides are TGTGCCAGCAGTCCGAGGACCTCTAAGGCAGATACGCAGTATTTT. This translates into CASSPRTSKADTQYF.

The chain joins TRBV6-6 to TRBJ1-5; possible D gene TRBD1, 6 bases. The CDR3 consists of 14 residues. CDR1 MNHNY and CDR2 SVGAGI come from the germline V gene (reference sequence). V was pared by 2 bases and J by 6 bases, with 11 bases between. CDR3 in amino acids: CASSYVQGFQPQHF. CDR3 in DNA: TGTGCCAGCAGTTACGTACAGGGCTTTCAGCCCCAGCATTTT.

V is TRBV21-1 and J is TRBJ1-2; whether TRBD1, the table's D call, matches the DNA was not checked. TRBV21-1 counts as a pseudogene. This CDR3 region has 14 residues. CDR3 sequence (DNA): TGTGCCAGCAGCAAGAAGGGGGCGGCCTATGGCTACACCTTC. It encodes CASSKKGAAYGYTF.

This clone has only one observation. The CDR3 loop is CASSSWTGNYGYTF. CDR3 coding DNA: TGTGCCAGCAGCTCCTGGACAGGGAACTATGGCTACACCTTC. The chain joins TRBV7-9 to TRBJ1-2, with 8 bases matching TRBD1. Germline V lookup: CDR1 SEHNR, CDR2 FQNEAQ (reference sequence). Trimming took 4 bases from V and 2 from J; bases not matched to a gene: 3. This CDR3 is 14 amino acids long.

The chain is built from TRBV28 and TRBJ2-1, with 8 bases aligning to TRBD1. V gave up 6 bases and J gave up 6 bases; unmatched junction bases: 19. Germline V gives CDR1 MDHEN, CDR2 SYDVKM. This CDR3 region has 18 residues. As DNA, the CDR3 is TGTGCCAGCAGCCGTACAGGGGGGTACAGAAGTGGGACCAATGAGCAGTTCTTC. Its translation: CASSRTGGYRSGTNEQFF. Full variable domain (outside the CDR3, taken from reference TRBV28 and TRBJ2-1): DVKVTQSSRYLVKRTGEKVFLECVQDMDHENMFWYRQDPGLGLRLIYFSYDVKMKEKGDIPEGYSVSREKKERFSLILESASTNQTSMYLCASSRTGGYRSGTNEQFFGPGTRLTVL.

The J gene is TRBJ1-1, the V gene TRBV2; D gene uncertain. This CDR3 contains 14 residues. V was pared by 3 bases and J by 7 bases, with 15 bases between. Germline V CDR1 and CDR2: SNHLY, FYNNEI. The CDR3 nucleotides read TGTGCCAGCAGTGAGGCGCCTGGTAGTGGTGAAGCTTTCTTT. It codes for CASSEAPGSGEAFF. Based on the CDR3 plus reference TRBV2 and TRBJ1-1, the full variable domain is EPEVTQTPSHQVTQMGQEVILRCVPISNHLYFYWYRQILGQKVEFLVSFYNNEISEKSEIFDDQFSVERPDGSNFTLKIRSTKLEDSAMYFCASSEAPGSGEAFFGQGTRLTVV.

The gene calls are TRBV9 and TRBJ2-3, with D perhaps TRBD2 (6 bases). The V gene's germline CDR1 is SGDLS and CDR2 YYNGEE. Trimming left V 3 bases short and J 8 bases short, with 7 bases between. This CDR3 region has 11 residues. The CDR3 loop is CASSGGVTQYF. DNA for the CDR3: TGTGCCAGCAGCGGGGGGGTTACGCAGTATTTT.

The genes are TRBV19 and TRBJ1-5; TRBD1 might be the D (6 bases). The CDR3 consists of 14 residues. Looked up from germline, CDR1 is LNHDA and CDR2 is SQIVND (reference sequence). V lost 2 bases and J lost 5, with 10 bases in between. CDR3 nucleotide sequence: TGTGCCAGTAGTATAAGGGGGGCGGATCAGCCCCAGCATTTT. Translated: CASSIRGADQPQHF. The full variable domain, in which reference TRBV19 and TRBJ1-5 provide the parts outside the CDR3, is DGGITQSPKYLFRKEGQNVTLSCEQNLNHDAMYWYRQDPGQGLRLIYYSQIVNDFQKGDIAEGYSVSREKKESFPLTVTSAQKNPTAFYLCASSIRGADQPQHFGDGTRLSIL.

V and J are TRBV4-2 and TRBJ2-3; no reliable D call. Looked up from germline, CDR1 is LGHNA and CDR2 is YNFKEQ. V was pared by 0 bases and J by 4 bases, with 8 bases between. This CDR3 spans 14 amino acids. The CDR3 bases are TGTGCCAGCAGCCAAGATCTTGCCTCAGATACGCAGTATTTT. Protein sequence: CASSQDLASDTQYF.

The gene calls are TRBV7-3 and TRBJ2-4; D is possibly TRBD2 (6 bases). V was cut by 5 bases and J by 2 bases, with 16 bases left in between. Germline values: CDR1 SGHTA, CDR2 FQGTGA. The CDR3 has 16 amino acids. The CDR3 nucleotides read TGTGCCAGCAGCCCCGGTTCGGGGAGGACCAAAAACATTCAGTACTTC. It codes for CASSPGSGRTKNIQYF.

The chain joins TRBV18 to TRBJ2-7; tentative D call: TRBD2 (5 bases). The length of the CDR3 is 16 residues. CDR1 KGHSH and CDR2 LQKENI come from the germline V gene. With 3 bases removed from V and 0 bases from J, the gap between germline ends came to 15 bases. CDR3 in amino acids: CASSPGVRETSYEQYF. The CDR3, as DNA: TGTGCCAGCTCACCGGGCGTGAGGGAAACCTCCTACGAGCAGTACTTC.

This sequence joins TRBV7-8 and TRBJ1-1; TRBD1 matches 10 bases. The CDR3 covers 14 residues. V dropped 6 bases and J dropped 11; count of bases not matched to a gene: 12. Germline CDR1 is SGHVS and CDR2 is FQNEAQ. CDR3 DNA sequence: TGTGCCAGCAGGCCACCTCCGGGACAGGGGAGCGCTTTCTTT. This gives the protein CASRPPPGQGSAFF.

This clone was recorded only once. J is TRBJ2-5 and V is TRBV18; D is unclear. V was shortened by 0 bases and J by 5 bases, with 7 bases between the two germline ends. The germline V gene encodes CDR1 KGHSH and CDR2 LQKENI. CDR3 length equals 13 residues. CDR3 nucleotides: TGTGCCAGCTCACCACCGGTGACGGAGACCCAGTACTTC. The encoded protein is CASSPPVTETQYF.

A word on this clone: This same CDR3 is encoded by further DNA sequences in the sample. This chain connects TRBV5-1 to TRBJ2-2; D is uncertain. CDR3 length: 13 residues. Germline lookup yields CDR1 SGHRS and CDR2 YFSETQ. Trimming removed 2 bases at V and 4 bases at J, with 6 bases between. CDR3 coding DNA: TGCGCCAGCAGCTTTGGGTCCACCGGGGAGCTGTTTTTT. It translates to CASSFGSTGELFF.

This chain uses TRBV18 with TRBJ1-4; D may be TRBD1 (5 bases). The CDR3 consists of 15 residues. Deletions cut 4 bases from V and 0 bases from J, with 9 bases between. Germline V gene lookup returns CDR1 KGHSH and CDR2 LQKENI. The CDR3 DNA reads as TGTGCCAGCTCACAAGACAGCGCAACTAATGAAAAACTGTTTTTT. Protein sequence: CASSQDSATNEKLFF.

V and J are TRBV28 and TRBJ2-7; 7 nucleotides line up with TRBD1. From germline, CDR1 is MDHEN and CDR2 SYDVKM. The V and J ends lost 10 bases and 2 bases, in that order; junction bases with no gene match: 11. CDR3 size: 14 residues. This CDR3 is CATYPGTATYEQYF. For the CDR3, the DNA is TGTGCCACCTACCCGGGGACAGCGACCTACGAGCAGTACTTC. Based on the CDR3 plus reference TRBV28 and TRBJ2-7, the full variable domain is DVKVTQSSRYLVKRTGEKVFLECVQDMDHENMFWYRQDPGLGLRLIYFSYDVKMKEKGDIPEGYSVSREKKERFSLILESASTNQTSMYLCATYPGTATYEQYFGPGTRLTVT.